These 18 T cell receptor beta chains came from one sample sequenced in a study of vaccination and CD4 T cells after COVID-19. Oncomine TCR Beta short-read sequencing was applied to DNA from cultured CD4+ T cells. One entry per CDR3 protein, called by TCRdb with MiXCR from the PCR reads. In the table there are roughly 23,000 distinct CDR3 sequences, 44% of which are singletons. No antigen is known for these receptors. Treatment in this sample: roughly 10-day PBMC culture with coronavirus spike peptide pools or control peptides (ViraFEST assay). The starting material was CD4+ T cells from blood, cultured in vitro, obtained before SARS-CoV-2 vaccination. These TCRs come from a human donor who received a COVID-19 vaccine.

This clonotype has only a few counts. The chain has TRBV7-6 and TRBJ2-2; 7 bases fit TRBD2. Germline V gene lookup returns CDR1 SGHVS and CDR2 FNYEAQ. V lost 5 bases to trimming and J lost 7 bases; unmatched junction nucleotides: 4. This CDR3 is 13 amino acids long. As DNA, the CDR3 is TGTGCCAGCAGCCAGAGCGGGGTCGGGGAGCTGTTTTTT. This encodes CASSQSGVGELFF.

This chain joins TRBV5-1 and TRBJ1-1; unclear D gene. The V gene lost 2 bases and the J gene lost 0 bases, with 8 bases spanning the gap. Germline V CDR1 and CDR2: SGHRS, YFSETQ. CDR3 size: 14 residues. The CDR3 loop reads CASSFTSLNTEAFF. CDR3 nucleotide sequence: TGCGCCAGCAGCTTTACTTCGCTGAACACTGAAGCTTTCTTT.

In its sample, this clonotype was seen a few times. This chain connects TRBV30 to TRBJ1-2; D may be TRBD1 (6 bases). There are 15 residues in the CDR3. V was shortened by 3 bases and J by 1 base, with 15 bases between the two germline ends. The germline gives CDR1 GTSNPN, CDR2 SVGIG (reference sequence). CDR3 region: CAWRYTWTVNYGYTF. In DNA, the CDR3 is TGTGCCTGGAGGTACACCTGGACAGTTAACTATGGCTACACCTTC.

The chain joins TRBV5-1 to TRBJ1-2; no clear D gene. Germline CDR1 is SGHRS and CDR2 is YFSETQ. V lost 5 bases, J lost 0 bases, and 5 bases lay in between. The CDR3 is 12 amino acids. Here the CDR3 reads CASRKTNYGYTF. CDR3 DNA sequence: TGCGCCAGCAGGAAAACTAACTATGGCTACACCTTC.

Only a few counts were recorded for this clonotype. The chain joins TRBV20-1 to TRBJ2-3; D might be TRBD1 (7 bases). Germline V gene sequence: CDR1 DFQATT, CDR2 SNEGSKA (reference sequence). The V and J ends lost 6 bases and 4 bases respectively, with 20 bases between them. The length of the CDR3 is 15 residues. CDR3 sequence reads: CSAQGGRGSSDTQYF. CDR3 coding DNA: TGCAGTGCCCAGGGGGGCAGGGGGTCATCAGATACGCAGTATTTT.

The rearrangement uses TRBV2 and TRBJ1-5; D perhaps matches TRBD1 (5 bases). The CDR3 sequence is 15 residues long. Germline-derived CDR1 and CDR2 are SNHLY and FYNNEI. The V end lost 3 bases, the J end lost 8 bases, and 17 bases lay between the germline ends. The CDR3 DNA is TGTGCCAGCAGTGAGGATGGGACCGGTCGGGAGCCCCAGCATTTT. As protein: CASSEDGTGREPQHF.

The chain links TRBV19 to TRBJ1-1, with a tentative D call TRBD1 (6 bases). With 6 bases removed from V and 0 bases from J, the gap between germline ends came to 8 bases. Germline lookup yields CDR1 LNHDA and CDR2 SQIVND (reference sequence). The CDR3 contains 13 residues. The CDR3 DNA is TGTGCCAGTAGGAGGACAGTGAACACTGAAGCTTTCTTT. As protein: CASRRTVNTEAFF.

This clonotype was seen more than once but under ten times. V and J are TRBV10-3 and TRBJ1-1, with TRBD1 matching over 7 bases. Germline V gives CDR1 ENHRY, CDR2 SYGVKD. The V and J ends lost 5 bases and 8 bases, in that order; junction bases with no gene match: 2. CDR3 size: 11 residues. In DNA form, the CDR3 reads TGTGCCATCAGTAACAGGGGAGAAGCTTTCTTT. Its protein product is CAISNRGEAFF.

This chain joins TRBV7-8 and TRBJ1-3; D not certain. This CDR3 has 15 residues. The V end was cut by 5 bases, the J end by 2 bases, with 13 bases between. CDR1 and CDR2 from the germline V gene are SGHVS and FQNEAQ. For the CDR3, the DNA is TGTGCCAGCAGCCGATTGACGGTCCCTGGAAACACCATATATTTT. It yields the protein CASSRLTVPGNTIYF.

The chain combines TRBV27 with TRBJ1-6; D gene uncertain. Trimming removed 6 bases at V and 8 bases at J, with 14 bases between. The CDR3 spans 14 residues. Germline V gives CDR1 MNHEY, CDR2 SMNVEV (reference sequence). This CDR3 is CASRINLGDSPLHF. The CDR3 DNA sequence: TGTGCCAGCAGGATAAATTTGGGAGATTCACCCCTCCACTTT.

J is TRBJ1-2 and V is TRBV7-9; 7 nucleotides line up with TRBD1. The ends lost 5 bases at V and 2 bases at J; junction bases unmatched: 8. The CDR3 is 15 residues long. Germline-derived CDR1 and CDR2 are SEHNR and FQNEAQ (reference sequence). DNA for the CDR3: TGTGCCAGCAGCCAGGGGGTGGCAGCCAACTATGGCTACACCTTC. Residues: CASSQGVAANYGYTF. Full variable domain (outside the CDR3, taken from reference TRBV7-9 and TRBJ1-2): DTGVSQNPRHKITKRGQNVTFRCDPISEHNRLYWYRQTLGQGPEFLTYFQNEAQLEKSRLLSDRFSAERPKGSFSTLEIQRTEQGDSAMYLCASSQGVAANYGYTFGSGTRLTVV.

On this clonotype: The DNA is left out, because the CDR3 cannot be placed on it with certainty; the CDR3 is given as TCRdb lists it. V usage is TRBV7-5 and J usage is TRBJ1-5; the DNA was not used to check the table's D call, TRBD1. TRBV7-5 is reported as a pseudogene. The CDR3 has 19 amino acids, counting both end residues. The CDR3 spells CISVSEAPGGSYSNQPQHF.

The rearrangement joins TRBV15 to TRBJ1-5; 7 bases are shared with TRBD1. After removal of 3 bases from V and 1 base from J, the junction contained 6 bases not matched to a gene. The CDR3 spans 16 residues. Looked up from germline, CDR1 is LNHNV and CDR2 is YYDKDF (reference sequence). The CDR3 loop is CATSSYRGTSNQPQHF. The CDR3 bases are TGTGCCACCAGCAGTTACAGGGGTACGAGCAATCAGCCCCAGCATTTT.

The chain combines TRBV6-5 with TRBJ1-2, with D hard to call. V was pared by 3 bases and J by 7 bases, with 15 bases between. This CDR3 has 14 residues. The germline gives CDR1 MNHEY, CDR2 SVGAGI. In DNA, the CDR3 is TGTGCCAGCAGTTATAGTTGGAGGGAGGGTGGCTACACCTTC. Amino acid sequence: CASSYSWREGGYTF.

The chain couples TRBV11-3 to TRBJ2-2, with a possible D match to TRBD1 (6 bases). CDR1 is SGHNT and CDR2 is YENEEA in the germline V gene. Trimming took 4 bases from V and 6 from J, leaving 12 bases between them. CDR3 length equals 14 residues. The CDR3 region is CASSSQQGSGELFF. The DNA of the CDR3 is TGTGCCAGCAGCTCACAACAGGGTTCCGGGGAGCTGTTTTTT. Looking up the rest from reference TRBV11-3 and TRBJ2-2 gives the full variable domain: EAGVVQSPRYKIIEKKQPVAFWCNPISGHNTLYWYLQNLGQGPELLIRYENEEAVDDSQLPKDRFSAERLKGVDSTLKIQPAELGDSAVYLCASSSQQGSGELFFGEGSRLTVL.

This clonotype has only a few counts. The chain carries TRBV20-1 and TRBJ2-3, with TRBD2 identical over 7 bases. After removal of 1 base from V and 1 base from J, the junction contained 5 bases not matched to a gene. The CDR3 covers 15 residues. Germline V gene lookup returns CDR1 DFQATT and CDR2 SNEGSKA (reference sequence). The CDR3 DNA follows: TGCAGTGCTAGAGTTAGCGGGCCCCGCACAGATACGCAGTATTTT. Translating gives CSARVSGPRTDTQYF.

The chain couples TRBV7-9 to TRBJ2-3; 8 bases map to TRBD1. Germline CDR1 SEHNR, CDR2 FQNEAQ (reference sequence). J lost 1 base, V lost 3 bases, and 3 bases had no gene match. There are 15 residues in the CDR3. CDR3 protein: CASSLTGVGTDTQYF. Written as DNA, the CDR3 is TGTGCCAGCAGCTTGACAGGGGTCGGCACAGATACGCAGTATTTT.

The CDR3: CASSSRTSGGYNEQFF. In DNA form, the CDR3 reads TGTGCCAGTAGTTCCAGGACTAGCGGGGGTTACAATGAGCAGTTCTTC. V is TRBV19 and J is TRBJ2-1; 13 bases agree with TRBD2. The CDR3 is made up of 16 amino acids. V was pared by 5 bases and J by 4 bases, with 5 bases of the junction left unmatched. Germline-derived CDR1 and CDR2 are LNHDA and SQIVND (reference sequence). The full variable domain, its missing parts supplied by reference TRBV19 and TRBJ2-1, is DGGITQSPKYLFRKEGQNVTLSCEQNLNHDAMYWYRQDPGQGLRLIYYSQIVNDFQKGDIAEGYSVSREKKESFPLTVTSAQKNPTAFYLCASSSRTSGGYNEQFFGPGTRLTVL.